This T cell receptor (beta chain) stems from a study of blood T cell repertoires in COVID-19. Study-level information: Acute and convalescent COVID-19 samples came from the United States, Italy and Spain. T cells, B-cell-depleted T cells, or PBMCs provided the cDNA or gDNA that served as material.

Original processing notes: It was from reference gene primer amplification that nucleated cell counts were estimated. Measured with immunoSEQ multiplex PCR; TCRdb has only the in-frame clones, and not every one. D and trimming come from the DNA, and the V and J calls and clone size come from that table. The sample holds fewer than 85,000 clones; 88% are singletons and the top ten take approximately 9.7%. This CDR3 contains 16 residues. V gave up 1 base and J gave up 2 bases; unmatched junction bases: 6. The germline V gene encodes CDR1 LNHDA and CDR2 SQIVND (reference sequence). Sample: peripheral blood. The V and J genes are TRBV19 and TRBJ2-7, with TRBD2 matching over 9 bases. The TCR originated in a human donor in a cohort sampled during active COVID-19. The CDR3 region has the DNA TGTGCCAGTAGTATAGGGGAGCGGGAGGTCCCCTACGAGCAGTACTTC. It yields the protein CASSIGEREVPYEQYF.